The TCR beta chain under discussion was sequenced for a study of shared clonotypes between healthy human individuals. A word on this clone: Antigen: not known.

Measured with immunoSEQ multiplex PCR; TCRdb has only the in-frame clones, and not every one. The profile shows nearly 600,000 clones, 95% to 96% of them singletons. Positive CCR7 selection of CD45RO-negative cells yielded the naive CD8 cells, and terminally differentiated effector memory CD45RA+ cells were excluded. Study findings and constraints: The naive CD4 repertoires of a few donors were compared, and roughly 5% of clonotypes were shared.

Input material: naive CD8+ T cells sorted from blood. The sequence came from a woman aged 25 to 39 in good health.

In DNA form, the CDR3 reads TGTGCCAGCAGCTTACCGTCGAGGAGCGGGAGAAATGAGCAGTTCTTC. It yields the protein CASSLPSRSGRNEQFF. V usage is TRBV7-9 and J usage is TRBJ2-1; 8 bases are shared with TRBD2. Germline trimming cut 2 bases from V and 7 bases from J; bases unmatched to any gene: 10. This CDR3 comprises 16 residues. Germline V gene lookup returns CDR1 SEHNR and CDR2 FQNEAQ (reference sequence).